The 16 T cell receptor beta chains in this list originate from one sample, sequenced in a study of shared clonotypes between healthy human individuals. Method: immunoSEQ multiplex PCR; TCRdb's copy keeps in-frame clones and lacks some. The sample has about a million clones, approximately 80% seen once; the top ten hold about 0.89%. What was sequenced was memory CD4+ T cells from PBMCs. Sample subset: CD45RA-negative fraction. All receptors derive from a man younger than 35 in good health. Some clones in this sample may be carry-over from other donors' samples.

This sequence joins TRBV11-2 and TRBJ2-7; D not resolved. From germline, CDR1 is SGHAT and CDR2 FQNNGV. This CDR3 region has 13 residues. V was pared by 8 bases and J by 1 base, with 12 bases between. In nucleotides, the CDR3 is TGTGCCAGCTCTAAGAGAGATTCCTACGAGCAGTACTTC. Translation gives CASSKRDSYEQYF.

The rearrangement joins TRBV29-1 to TRBJ2-3; either TRBD1 or TRBD2 may fit D (6 bases each). From germline, CDR1 is SQVTM and CDR2 ANQGSEA. The germline V and J ends were trimmed by 6 bases and 6 bases, with 19 bases remaining between them. The CDR3 contains 14 residues. CDR3 in amino acids: CSVGRDTAGDTQYF. The CDR3 DNA follows: TGCAGCGTGGGGCGGGACACCGCGGGCGATACGCAGTATTTT.

The rearrangement joins TRBV30 to TRBJ2-1; 10 nucleotides match TRBD2. Germline V lookup: CDR1 GTSNPN, CDR2 SVGIG (reference sequence). The V and J ends lost 2 bases and 9 bases, in that order; junction bases with no gene match: 10. The CDR3 is 15 residues long. The CDR3 spells CAWSTLAGVDGEQFF. The CDR3 DNA is TGTGCCTGGAGTACTCTAGCGGGAGTGGATGGTGAGCAGTTCTTC.

The chain has TRBV5-4 and TRBJ2-2; 7 nucleotides line up with TRBD2. The CDR3 spans 17 residues. After removal of 3 bases from V and 4 bases from J, the junction contained 12 bases not matched to a gene. Germline CDR1 SGHNT, CDR2 YYREEE (reference sequence). CDR3 sequence reads: CASSSRTSSAGTGELFF. CDR3 DNA sequence: TGTGCCAGCAGCTCGAGGACTAGTTCGGCAGGCACCGGGGAGCTGTTTTTT.

CDR3 coding DNA: TGTGCCAGCAGCTTATATGAGGGTTTGGACACCATATATTTT. Residues: CASSLYEGLDTIYF. V and J are TRBV7-8 and TRBJ1-3; D remains unclear. From germline, CDR1 is SGHVS and CDR2 FQNEAQ. V shed 2 bases and J shed 8 bases, with 13 bases lying between them. CDR3 size: 14 residues.

This chain links TRBV27 with TRBJ1-1; D is uncertain. Germline CDR1 reads MNHEY; CDR2 reads SMNVEV (reference sequence). CDR3 length: 14 amino acids. Trimming left V 5 bases short and J 6 bases short, with 16 bases between. The CDR3 here is CASSTRTLAPEAFF. CDR3 in DNA: TGTGCCAGCAGTACCCGGACCCTAGCCCCTGAAGCTTTCTTT.

The CDR3 coding sequence is TGCGCCAGCAGCTTGGCTGGGACAGGGGCCCCCGAGGACTATGGCTACACCTTC. Translating gives CASSLAGTGAPEDYGYTF. The J gene is TRBJ1-2, the V gene TRBV5-1; TRBD1 matches 10 bases. Germline values: CDR1 SGHRS, CDR2 YFSETQ. Trimming removed 0 bases from V and 3 bases from J; junction bases left unmatched: 11. This CDR3 is 18 amino acids long.

Written as DNA, the CDR3 is TGTGCCAGCAGCCCTCCCCGGGACAGGGGGATAAATGAGCAGTTCTTC. It specifies CASSPPRDRGINEQFF. The V and J genes are TRBV5-4 and TRBJ2-1; 11 nucleotides agree with TRBD1. V trimming: 4 bases; J trimming: 7 bases; junction bases outside the gene matches: 10. Germline V gene sequence: CDR1 SGHNT, CDR2 YYREEE (reference sequence). CDR3 length: 16 residues.

The CDR3 bases are TGTGCCAGCAGTTCTTTACCGGGGGCGCGAGAGCAGTACTTC. Translation gives CASSSLPGAREQYF. J is TRBJ2-7 and V is TRBV28; D may match TRBD1 or TRBD2 (6 bases each). Trimming removed 4 bases at V and 7 bases at J, with 17 bases between. Germline CDR1 MDHEN, CDR2 SYDVKM. The CDR3 length is 14 residues.

The chain is built from TRBV7-6 and TRBJ2-5; weak D call: TRBD1 (6 bases). The germline V gene encodes CDR1 SGHVS and CDR2 FNYEAQ. Trimming took 5 bases from V and 5 from J, leaving 21 bases between them. The CDR3 is 16 residues long. The CDR3 bases are TGTGCCAGCAGCCCAGGGGCCCTAGCTGGCCTGGAGACCCAGTACTTC. Its translation is CASSPGALAGLETQYF.

V gene TRBV5-6 combines with J gene TRBJ1-1, with D uncertain. The V end was cut by 0 bases, the J end by 5 bases, with 14 bases between. Per germline, CDR1 SGHDT and CDR2 YYEEEE. The CDR3 spans 15 residues. This CDR3 reads CASSLGLRAGTEAFF. In nucleotides, the CDR3 is TGTGCCAGCAGCTTGGGACTCCGCGCGGGGACTGAAGCTTTCTTT. The whole variable domain, remainder taken from reference TRBV5-6 and TRBJ1-1, is DAGVTQSPTHLIKTRGQQVTLRCSPKSGHDTVSWYQQALGQGPQFIFQYYEEEERQRGNFPDRFSGHQFPNYSSELNVNALLLGDSALYLCASSLGLRAGTEAFFGQGTRLTVV.

This chain links TRBV7-3 with TRBJ2-7, with 8 bases fitting TRBD1. Germline V gene data show CDR1 as SGHTA and CDR2 as FQGTGA. The CDR3 has 14 amino acids. J was trimmed by 5 bases and V by 3 bases; bases with no gene match: 6. The DNA for the CDR3 is TGTGCCAGCAGCTTGACAGGGGTCGGCCACGAGCAGTACTTC. As protein: CASSLTGVGHEQYF.

V gene TRBV11-2 combines with J gene TRBJ2-6; D uncertain. This CDR3 contains 15 residues. Trimming took 2 bases from V and 2 from J, leaving 7 bases between them. Germline lookup yields CDR1 SGHAT and CDR2 FQNNGV. CDR3 nucleotides: TGTGCCAGCAGCTTAATTCGAACTGGGGCCAACGTCCTGACTTTC. This sequence encodes CASSLIRTGANVLTF.

This chain links TRBV20-1 with TRBJ2-7; D gene uncertain. The ends were cut back, 3 bases at V and 3 bases at J, with 6 bases in the middle. Looked up from germline, CDR1 is DFQATT and CDR2 is SNEGSKA (reference sequence). CDR3 size: 11 residues. The CDR3 reads CSARGIYEQYF. As DNA, the CDR3 is TGCAGTGCTAGGGGGATCTACGAGCAGTACTTC.

The chain has TRBV5-1 and TRBJ2-5, with D possibly matching TRBD2 (6 bases). Looked up from germline, CDR1 is SGHRS and CDR2 is YFSETQ. Trimming shortened V by 7 bases and J by 5 bases, and 15 bases separated the two germline ends. The CDR3 covers 13 residues. The CDR3 sequence: CASAPGRRETQYF. CDR3 nucleotide sequence: TGCGCCAGCGCTCCGGGGAGGCGGGAGACCCAGTACTTC.

The chain couples TRBV6-1 to TRBJ1-3; D is unclear. Looked up from germline, CDR1 is MNHNS and CDR2 is SASEGT. The V end lost 3 bases, the J end lost 4 bases, and 7 bases lay between the germline ends. This CDR3 region has 13 residues. CDR3 residues: CASSEPGGNTIYF. The CDR3, as DNA: TGTGCCAGCAGTGAGCCGGGCGGAAACACCATATATTTT.